This TCR beta chain was profiled in a study of shared clonotypes between healthy human individuals. Overall study findings and caveats: Expectations were that clonotype sharing among donors would be affected by sequencing depth. Generation probabilities were higher for clonotypes shared across all four sorted-subset donors than for unshared ones. Estimated clonotype richness was generally higher in naive than memory subsets. Only blood was sampled; tissue repertoires likely differ.

Using immunoSEQ multiplex PCR, the repertoire was profiled, and TCRdb retains in-frame clones only, with some absent. The sample shows over 850,000 clones, roughly 74% of them seen only once. As concerns this clone: What it binds is unknown.

Looked up from germline, CDR1 is SGHRS and CDR2 is YFSETQ. CDR3 length: 15 residues. Trimming cost V 4 bases and J 3 bases, with 16 bases left between them. Specimen: memory CD4+ T cells from PBMCs. Subset given: CD45RA-negative fraction. The receptor comes from a man between 18 and 29 years old in good health. Some clones in this sample may be carry-over from other donors' samples. The rearrangement links TRBV5-1 to TRBJ2-5; tentatively, D is TRBD2 (6 bases). The CDR3 region is CASSGGTPEKETQYF. In nucleotides, the CDR3 is TGCGCCAGCAGCGGGGGGACCCCGGAGAAAGAGACCCAGTACTTC.